Following are 22 T cell receptor beta chains from one sample sequenced in a study of response to subunit inactivated influenza vaccine. TCRdb itself ran the RT-PCR reads through MiXCR, one entry per CDR3 protein. Of 700,000 to 800,000 distinct CDR3 sequences in the sample, approximately 18% were seen once. The sample consisted of PBMCs from blood, taken 4 to 6 days after vaccination. Every receptor here comes from a man between 50 and 59 years old who received an inactivated influenza vaccine.

This clonotype was recorded many times. The CDR3 nucleotides read TGCAGTGCTCCGAGAAGGGGAGGGTCCGGGGAGCTGTTTTTT. It translates to CSAPRRGGSGELFF. The chain employs TRBV20-1 and TRBJ2-2; 7 bases match TRBD2. V shed 5 bases and J 6 bases; nucleotides not matched to a gene: 9. Germline values: CDR1 DFQATT, CDR2 SNEGSKA (reference sequence). The CDR3 is 14 residues long.

This clonotype has more than one count but fewer than ten. The rearrangement links TRBV20-1 to TRBJ2-7; no definite D call. The CDR3 has 13 residues. V lost 3 bases and J lost 3, with 12 bases in between. The germline gives CDR1 DFQATT, CDR2 SNEGSKA (reference sequence). CDR3 region: CSASQAGVYEQYF. The CDR3 nucleotides read TGCAGTGCTAGCCAGGCAGGTGTCTACGAGCAGTACTTC.

The gene calls are TRBV12-3 or TRBV12-4 and TRBJ2-1, with 7 bases fitting TRBD2. V lost 2 bases to trimming and J lost 5 bases; unmatched junction nucleotides: 6. The CDR3 sequence is 15 residues long. This CDR3 reads CASSLIPSGNNEQFF. The CDR3 DNA sequence: TGTGCCAGCAGTTTAATCCCTAGCGGAAACAATGAGCAGTTCTTC.

This clonotype was seen a single time. The CDR3 is CASSAQPGLSFYEQFF. The CDR3 nucleotides are TGTGCCAGCAGCGCTCAACCGGGACTTTCTTTCTATGAGCAGTTCTTC. This sequence joins TRBV4-2 and TRBJ2-1, with a tentative D call TRBD2 (6 bases). V was pared by 5 bases and J by 8 bases, with 22 bases between. Germline CDR1 reads LGHNA; CDR2 reads YNFKEQ. This CDR3 spans 16 amino acids.

V is TRBV11-2 and J is TRBJ2-3; D perhaps matches TRBD1 (6 bases). Trimming removed 4 bases at V and 10 bases at J, with 18 bases between. The CDR3 is made up of 14 amino acids. Germline CDR1 reads SGHAT; CDR2 reads FQNNGV. CDR3 protein: CASSYSGTIDAQYF. In DNA, the CDR3 is TGTGCCAGCAGCTACTCCGGGACAATCGATGCGCAGTATTTT.

V and J are TRBV20-1 and TRBJ2-2, with D possibly matching TRBD2 (5 bases). V was pared by 3 bases and J by 4 bases, with 6 bases between. The CDR3 extends over 12 amino acids. CDR1 is DFQATT, CDR2 SNEGSKA, per germline (reference sequence). The CDR3 is CSARTITGELFF. CDR3 in DNA: TGCAGTGCTAGGACTATCACCGGGGAGCTGTTTTTT.

This chain connects TRBV20-1 to TRBJ2-5, with 11 bases that match TRBD2. Germline V gene data show CDR1 as DFQATT and CDR2 as SNEGSKA (reference sequence). J was trimmed by 5 bases and V by 5 bases; bases with no gene match: 10. CDR3 size: 15 residues. The CDR3 protein is CSAGTSGDPRETQYF. The CDR3 coding sequence is TGCAGTGCTGGGACTAGCGGAGACCCCAGGGAGACCCAGTACTTC.

This clonotype was counted only a few times. V usage is TRBV5-5 and J usage is TRBJ2-7, with a weak D call TRBD2 (6 bases). The V and J ends lost 1 base and 6 bases respectively, with 17 bases between them. The CDR3 has 15 residues. Germline V gives CDR1 SGHKS, CDR2 YYEKEE (reference sequence). Written as DNA, the CDR3 is TGTGCCAGCAGCTTGAATGGGGGGTACGTGGGCGAGCAGTACTTC. Translation: CASSLNGGYVGEQYF.

This clonotype was detected many times. The J gene is TRBJ2-7, the V gene TRBV7-2, with 10 nucleotides matching TRBD2. CDR1 is SGHTA and CDR2 is FQGNSA in the germline V gene. The CDR3 covers 13 residues. The ends lost 5 bases at V and 6 bases at J; junction bases unmatched: 4. The CDR3 sequence: CASSPRTSGEQYF. DNA of the CDR3: TGTGCCAGCAGCCCTCGGACTAGCGGCGAGCAGTACTTC. The entire variable domain, with the rest obtained from reference TRBV7-2 and TRBJ2-7, is as follows: GAGVSQSPSNKVTEKGKDVELRCDPISGHTALYWYRQSLGQGLEFLIYFQGNSAPDKSGLPSDRFSAERTGGSVSTLTIQRTQQEDSAVYLCASSPRTSGEQYFGPGTRLTVT.

The CDR3 protein is CASSKTGWGVLTF. The CDR3, as DNA: TGTGCCAGCAGTAAGACAGGCTGGGGCGTCCTGACTTTC. The V call is TRBV6-1, the J call TRBJ2-6, with D perhaps matching TRBD1 (6 bases). Deletions cut 5 bases from V and 12 bases from J, with 14 bases between. Germline V CDR1 and CDR2: MNHNS, SASEGT. The CDR3 runs to 13 residues.

The rearrangement uses TRBV12-3 or TRBV12-4 and TRBJ1-4, with D unresolved. This CDR3 spans 14 amino acids. Between the trimmed V and J ends, which lost 5 bases and 7 bases, there was a span of 14 bases. Here the CDR3 reads CASSTLGRSEKLFF. DNA of the CDR3: TGTGCCAGCAGTACCCTAGGGAGGAGTGAAAAACTGTTTTTT.

V usage is TRBV7-9 and J usage is TRBJ2-7; 7 nucleotides line up with TRBD1. This CDR3 region has 15 residues. Trimming took 6 bases from V and 3 from J; bases not matched to a gene: 11. CDR1 is SEHNR and CDR2 is FQNEAQ in the germline V gene (reference sequence). DNA of the CDR3: TGTGCCAGCAGGAAAGGACAGGATCCGTACTACGAGCAGTACTTC. Its translation is CASRKGQDPYYEQYF.

The CDR3 loop is CASSATSGRFVEQYF. The CDR3 DNA reads as TGTGCCAGCAGCGCCACTAGCGGGAGATTTGTCGAGCAGTACTTC. The chain carries TRBV7-2 and TRBJ2-7, with 11 bases aligning to TRBD2. The CDR3 spans 15 residues. Trimming took 5 bases from V and 6 from J; bases not matched to a gene: 9. CDR1 SGHTA and CDR2 FQGNSA come from the germline V gene. Filled out from reference TRBV7-2 and TRBJ2-7, the complete variable domain reads GAGVSQSPSNKVTEKGKDVELRCDPISGHTALYWYRQSLGQGLEFLIYFQGNSAPDKSGLPSDRFSAERTGGSVSTLTIQRTQQEDSAVYLCASSATSGRFVEQYFGPGTRLTVT.

This clonotype was counted only a few times. The chain couples TRBV6-5 to TRBJ2-1; no definite D call. Trimming left V 4 bases short and J 0 bases short, with 19 bases between. Germline loops: CDR1 MNHEY, CDR2 SVGAGI. The CDR3 length is 18 residues. The CDR3 here is CASSSDRQAISSYNEQFF. The CDR3 DNA sequence: TGTGCCAGCAGTTCGGACCGTCAAGCGATTAGCTCCTACAATGAGCAGTTCTTC.

V gene TRBV7-2 combines with J gene TRBJ2-5; D remains ambiguous. V was trimmed by 7 bases and J by 2 bases, leaving 11 bases between them. Looked up from germline, CDR1 is SGHTA and CDR2 is FQGNSA. This CDR3 spans 13 amino acids. The CDR3 region has the DNA TGTGCCAGCACCAATCCCGGGCAAGAGACCCAGTACTTC. It yields the protein CASTNPGQETQYF. Looking up the rest from reference TRBV7-2 and TRBJ2-5 gives the full variable domain: GAGVSQSPSNKVTEKGKDVELRCDPISGHTALYWYRQSLGQGLEFLIYFQGNSAPDKSGLPSDRFSAERTGGSVSTLTIQRTQQEDSAVYLCASTNPGQETQYFGPGTRLLVL.

This clonotype was seen only a few times. The chain couples TRBV25-1 to TRBJ1-2; D perhaps matches TRBD1 (5 bases). Germline V CDR1 and CDR2: MGHDK, SYGVNS. This CDR3 has 13 amino acids. The V gene lost 3 bases and the J gene lost 1 base, with 6 bases spanning the gap. Here the CDR3 reads CASSEGGNYGYTF. CDR3 DNA: TGTGCCAGCAGTGAGGGGGGTAACTATGGCTACACCTTC.

The table lists this clonotype with a count of one. The junction differs from germline at one of its ends, possibly a read error. The gene calls are TRBV5-1 and TRBJ1-2, with D possibly TRBD1 on 5 matching bases. This CDR3 contains 14 residues. Per the germline V gene, CDR1 is SGHRS and CDR2 is YFSETQ. The CDR3 nucleotides are TGCGCCAGCAGACAAGGGACGGCTAACTATGACTACACCTTC. Its protein is CASRQGTANYDYTF. Filled out from reference TRBV5-1 and TRBJ1-2, the complete variable domain reads KAGVTQTPRYLIKTRGQQVTLSCSPISGHRSVSWYQQTPGQGLQFLFEYFSETQRNKGNFPGRFSGRQFSNSRSEMNVSTLELGDSALYLCASRQGTANYDYTFGSGTRLTVV.

The CDR3 nucleotides read TGTGCCAGCAGCTTAGTGTCGCCTCACAGGGGACCCCAAGAGACCCAGTACTTC. Its protein is CASSLVSPHRGPQETQYF. The chain has TRBV7-6 and TRBJ2-5; 7 bases map to TRBD1. After removal of 1 base from V and 1 base from J, the junction contained 12 bases not matched to a gene. CDR1 is SGHVS, CDR2 FNYEAQ, per germline. The CDR3 runs to 18 residues.

The gene calls are TRBV24-1 and TRBJ2-1; TRBD2 agrees at 11 bases. Losses at the gene ends were 9 bases for V and 7 bases for J; bases not matched to a gene: 7. This CDR3 contains 14 residues. Germline CDR1 is KGHDR and CDR2 is SFDVKD. The CDR3 sequence is CATAPRLAGNEQFF. In nucleotides, the CDR3 is TGTGCCACCGCTCCGAGACTAGCGGGGAATGAGCAGTTCTTC.

The chain uses TRBV12-3 or TRBV12-4 and TRBJ2-3; weak D call: TRBD1 (6 bases). Trimming cost V 2 bases and J 3 bases, with 9 bases left between them. The CDR3 runs 14 residues. In DNA form, the CDR3 reads TGTGCCAGCAGTTTAAGGGACACGACAGATACGCAGTATTTT. Its protein product is CASSLRDTTDTQYF.

The chain has TRBV7-9 and TRBJ2-2; 8 nucleotides agree with TRBD1. V shed 4 bases, J shed 6 bases, and the junction held 7 bases outside the gene matches. Germline V CDR1 and CDR2: SEHNR, FQNEAQ (reference sequence). This CDR3 region has 15 residues. This CDR3 is CASSSRTGTAGELFF. The CDR3 nucleotides read TGTGCCAGCAGCTCACGGACAGGGACGGCCGGGGAGCTGTTTTTT.

Many counts were recorded for this clonotype. The chain couples TRBV12-3 or TRBV12-4 to TRBJ2-7, with D possibly TRBD1 on 6 matching bases. The CDR3 runs to 16 residues. V was shortened by 5 bases and J by 4 bases, with 21 bases between the two germline ends. The CDR3 DNA is TGTGCCAGCAGTACATCCGGGACACAGAACAATTACGAGCAGTACTTC. As protein: CASSTSGTQNNYEQYF.